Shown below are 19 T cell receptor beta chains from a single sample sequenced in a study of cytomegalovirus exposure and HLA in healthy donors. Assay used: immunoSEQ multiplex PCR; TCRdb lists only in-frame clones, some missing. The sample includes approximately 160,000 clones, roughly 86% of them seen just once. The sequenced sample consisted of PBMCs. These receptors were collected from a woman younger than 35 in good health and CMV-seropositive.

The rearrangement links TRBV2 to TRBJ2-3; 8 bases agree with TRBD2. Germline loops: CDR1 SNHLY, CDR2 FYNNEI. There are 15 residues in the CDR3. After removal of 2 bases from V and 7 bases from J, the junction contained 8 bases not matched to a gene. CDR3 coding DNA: TGTGCCAGCAGTGAATCGGAGCGGGAGAGAAATACGCAGTATTTT. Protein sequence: CASSESERERNTQYF.

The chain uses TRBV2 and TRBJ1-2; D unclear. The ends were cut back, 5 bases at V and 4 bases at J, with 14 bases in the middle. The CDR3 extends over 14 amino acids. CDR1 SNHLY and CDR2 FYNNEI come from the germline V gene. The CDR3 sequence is CASSLLDAGYGYTF. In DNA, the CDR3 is TGTGCCAGCAGTTTACTAGACGCAGGCTATGGCTACACCTTC.

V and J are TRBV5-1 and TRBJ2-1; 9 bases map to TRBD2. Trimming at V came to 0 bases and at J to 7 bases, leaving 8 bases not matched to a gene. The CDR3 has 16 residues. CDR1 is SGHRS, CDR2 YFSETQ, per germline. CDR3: CASSLEASGAYNEQFF. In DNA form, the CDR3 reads TGCGCCAGCAGCTTGGAGGCTAGCGGGGCTTATAATGAGCAGTTCTTC.

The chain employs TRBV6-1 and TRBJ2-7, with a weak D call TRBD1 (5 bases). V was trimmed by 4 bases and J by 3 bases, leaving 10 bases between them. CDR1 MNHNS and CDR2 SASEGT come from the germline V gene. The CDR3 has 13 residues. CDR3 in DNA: TGTGCCAGCAGTGCCGACAGATTCTACGAGCAGTACTTC. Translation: CASSADRFYEQYF.

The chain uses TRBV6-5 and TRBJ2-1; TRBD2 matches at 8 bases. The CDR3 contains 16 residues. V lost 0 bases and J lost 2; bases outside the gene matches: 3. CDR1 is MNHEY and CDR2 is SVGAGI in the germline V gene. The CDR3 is CASSYSSGRAYNEQFF. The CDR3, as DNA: TGTGCCAGCAGTTACTCTTCCGGGAGGGCCTACAATGAGCAGTTCTTC.

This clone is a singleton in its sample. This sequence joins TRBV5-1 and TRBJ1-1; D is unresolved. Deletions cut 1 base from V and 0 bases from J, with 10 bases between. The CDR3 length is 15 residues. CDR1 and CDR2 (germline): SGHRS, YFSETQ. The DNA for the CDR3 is TGCGCCAGCAGCTTGAAGAGGGTGATGAACACTGAAGCTTTCTTT. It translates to CASSLKRVMNTEAFF.

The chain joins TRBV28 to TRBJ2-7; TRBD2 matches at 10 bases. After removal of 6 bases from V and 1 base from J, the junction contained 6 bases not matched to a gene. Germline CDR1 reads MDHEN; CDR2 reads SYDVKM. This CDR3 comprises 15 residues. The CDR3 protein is CASSLLAGASYEQYF. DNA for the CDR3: TGTGCCAGCAGCCTTCTAGCGGGGGCTTCCTACGAGCAGTACTTC.

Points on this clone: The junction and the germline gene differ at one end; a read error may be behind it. DNA of the CDR3: TGTGCTAGCAGCCCCCAGGACAGCTACGAGCAGTACTTC. Translating it yields CASSPQDSYEQYF. The chain is built from TRBV7-7 and TRBJ2-7, with TRBD1 as a possible D gene (6 bases). Germline lookup yields CDR1 SSHAT and CDR2 FNYEAQ (reference sequence). The CDR3 spans 13 residues. Complete variable domain (other parts from reference TRBV7-7 and TRBJ2-7): GAGVSQSPRYKVTKRGQDVTLRCDPISSHATLYWYQQALGQGPEFLTYFNYEAQPDKSGLPSDRFSAERPEGSISTLTIQRTEQRDSAMYRCASSPQDSYEQYFGPGTRLTVT.

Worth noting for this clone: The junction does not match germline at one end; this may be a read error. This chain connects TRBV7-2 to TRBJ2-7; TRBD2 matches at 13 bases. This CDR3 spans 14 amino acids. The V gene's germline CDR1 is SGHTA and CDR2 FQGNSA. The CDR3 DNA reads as TGTGCCAGCAGCTTAGTAGGGGGGACTAGCGGGATTGCCTTC. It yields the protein CASSLVGGTSGIAF.

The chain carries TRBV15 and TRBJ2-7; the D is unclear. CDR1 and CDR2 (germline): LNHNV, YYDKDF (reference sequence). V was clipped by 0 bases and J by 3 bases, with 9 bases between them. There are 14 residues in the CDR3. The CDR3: CATSREERSYEQYF. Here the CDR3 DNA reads TGTGCCACCAGCAGAGAAGAACGGAGCTACGAGCAGTACTTC.

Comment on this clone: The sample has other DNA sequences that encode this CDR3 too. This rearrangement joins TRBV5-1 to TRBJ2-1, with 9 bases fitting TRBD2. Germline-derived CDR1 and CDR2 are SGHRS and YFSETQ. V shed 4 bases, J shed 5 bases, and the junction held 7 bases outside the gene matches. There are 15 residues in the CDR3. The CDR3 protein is CASSLLAGPNNEQFF. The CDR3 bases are TGCGCCAGCAGCCTCCTAGCGGGGCCCAACAATGAGCAGTTCTTC. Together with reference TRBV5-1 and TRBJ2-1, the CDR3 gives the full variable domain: KAGVTQTPRYLIKTRGQQVTLSCSPISGHRSVSWYQQTPGQGLQFLFEYFSETQRNKGNFPGRFSGRQFSNSRSEMNVSTLELGDSALYLCASSLLAGPNNEQFFGPGTRLTVL.

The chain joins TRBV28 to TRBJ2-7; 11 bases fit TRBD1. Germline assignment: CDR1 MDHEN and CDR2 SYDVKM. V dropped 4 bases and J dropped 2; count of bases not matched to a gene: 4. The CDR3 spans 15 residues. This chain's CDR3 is CASSSVGQGAYEQYF. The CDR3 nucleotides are TGTGCCAGCAGTTCTGTGGGACAGGGGGCCTACGAGCAGTACTTC.

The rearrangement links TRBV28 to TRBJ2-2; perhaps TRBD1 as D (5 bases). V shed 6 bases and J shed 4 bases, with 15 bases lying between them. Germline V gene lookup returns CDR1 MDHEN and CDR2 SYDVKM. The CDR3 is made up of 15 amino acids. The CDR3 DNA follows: TGTGCCAGCAGCACGGACACTCCGGGCACCGGGGAGCTGTTTTTT. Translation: CASSTDTPGTGELFF.

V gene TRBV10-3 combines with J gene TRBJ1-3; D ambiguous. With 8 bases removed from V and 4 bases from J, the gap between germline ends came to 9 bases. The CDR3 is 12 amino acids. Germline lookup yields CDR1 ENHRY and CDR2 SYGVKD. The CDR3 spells CAIAGGGNTIYF. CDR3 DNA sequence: TGTGCCATCGCGGGCGGGGGAAACACCATATATTTT.

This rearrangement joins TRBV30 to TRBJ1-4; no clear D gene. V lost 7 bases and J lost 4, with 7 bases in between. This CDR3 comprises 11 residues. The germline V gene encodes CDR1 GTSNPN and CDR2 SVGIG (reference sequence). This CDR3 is CALQSNEKLFF. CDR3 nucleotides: TGTGCCTTACAGAGTAATGAAAAACTGTTTTTT.

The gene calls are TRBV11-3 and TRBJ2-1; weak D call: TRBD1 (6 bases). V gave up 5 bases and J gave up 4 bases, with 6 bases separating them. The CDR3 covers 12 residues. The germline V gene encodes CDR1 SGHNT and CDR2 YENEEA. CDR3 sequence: CASSQGYNEQFF. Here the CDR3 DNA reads TGTGCCAGCAGCCAGGGGTACAATGAGCAGTTCTTC.

This CDR3 is CACVRGSYEQYF. In nucleotides, the CDR3 is TGTGCCTGCGTAAGGGGATCCTACGAGCAGTACTTC. This chain uses TRBV30 with TRBJ2-7; D might be TRBD1 (5 bases). This CDR3 region has 12 residues. The germline gives CDR1 GTSNPN, CDR2 SVGIG (reference sequence). The V end lost 6 bases, the J end lost 1 base, and 10 bases lay between the germline ends. Supplemented by reference TRBV30 and TRBJ2-7, the full variable domain reads SQTIHQWPATLVQPVGSPLSLECTVEGTSNPNLYWYRQAAGRGLQLLFYSVGIGQISSEVPQNLSASRPQDRQFILSSKKLLLSDSGFYLCACVRGSYEQYFGPGTRLTVT.

The CDR3: CSAVRGLQETQYF. CDR3 DNA: TGCAGCGCGGTAAGGGGCCTCCAAGAGACCCAGTACTTC. V usage is TRBV29-1 and J usage is TRBJ2-5, with D possibly TRBD1 on 5 matching bases. Trimming stripped 7 bases from V and 1 base from J, with 13 bases between. Germline CDR1 SQVTM, CDR2 ANQGSEA. The CDR3 spans 13 residues.

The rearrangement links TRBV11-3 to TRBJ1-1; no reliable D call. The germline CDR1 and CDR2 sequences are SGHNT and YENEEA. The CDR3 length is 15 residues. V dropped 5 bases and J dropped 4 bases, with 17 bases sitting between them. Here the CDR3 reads CASSPPAGRVTEAFF. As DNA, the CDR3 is TGTGCCAGCAGCCCCCCGGCGGGTCGGGTCACTGAAGCTTTCTTT.